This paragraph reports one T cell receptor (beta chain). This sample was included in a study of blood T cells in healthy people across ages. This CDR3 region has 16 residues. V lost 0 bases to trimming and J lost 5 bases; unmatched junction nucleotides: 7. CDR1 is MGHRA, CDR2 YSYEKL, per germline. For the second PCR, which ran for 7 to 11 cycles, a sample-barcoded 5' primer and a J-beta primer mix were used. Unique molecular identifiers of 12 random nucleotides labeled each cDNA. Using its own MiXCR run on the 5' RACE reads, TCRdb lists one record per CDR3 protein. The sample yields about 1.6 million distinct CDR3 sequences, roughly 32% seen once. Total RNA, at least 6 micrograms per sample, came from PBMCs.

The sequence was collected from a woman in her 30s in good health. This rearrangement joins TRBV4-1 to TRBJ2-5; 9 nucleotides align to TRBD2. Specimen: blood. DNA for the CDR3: TGCGCCAGCAGCCAAGAAGGCGGGAGGGCCGAGGAGACCCAGTACTTC. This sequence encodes CASSQEGGRAEETQYF.